The T cell receptor beta chain described here comes from a study of cytomegalovirus exposure and HLA in healthy donors. PCR employed 60 Vbeta and 13 Jbeta primers. Profiling relied on immunoSEQ multiplex PCR, and the TCRdb table lists in-frame clones only, not all of them. The data contain 200,000 to 250,000 clones, approximately 84% of them singletons. This clone was seen a few times. CDR1 is SGHDT, CDR2 YYEEEE, per germline. The CDR3 is 14 residues long. V was pared by 7 bases and J by 0 bases, with 4 bases of the junction left unmatched. The material sequenced was PBMCs. The chain couples TRBV5-6 to TRBJ1-5; 7 bases fit TRBD1. The TCR sequence derives from a woman aged 40 to 50 in good health and CMV-seronegative. CDR3 protein: CASGQAYSNQPQHF. The CDR3 DNA sequence: TGTGCCAGCGGACAGGCGTATAGCAATCAGCCCCAGCATTTT.